The clone carrying this T cell receptor beta chain has just a few counts. As originally analysed: Amplified reference gene primers provided the basis for estimating nucleated cell counts. Profiled with immunoSEQ multiplex PCR; TCRdb holds only in-frame clones, not every one. The V and J calls and clone size were taken over from that table, and D and trimming were inferred from the DNA. The repertoire consists of 95,000 to 150,000 clones, with 85% to 90% occurring once and the leading ten covering about 1%. This entry comes from a study of blood T cell repertoires in COVID-19. Study details: Samples of COVID-19 (acute and convalescent) were obtained from the United States, Italy and Spain. T cells, B-cell-depleted T cells, or PBMCs provided the cDNA or gDNA that served as material.

CDR1 is SGHAT and CDR2 is FQNNGV in the germline V gene. The CDR3 contains 16 residues. V dropped 4 bases and J dropped 4; count of bases not matched to a gene: 5. The sample was peripheral blood. This receptor was obtained from a woman aged 45-65 years with active or convalescent COVID-19. The chain carries TRBV11-2 and TRBJ2-1; 12 nucleotides align to TRBD2. The CDR3 bases are TGTGCCAGCAGCTCACCGGGACTAGCGGGTTACAATGAGCAGTTCTTC. This sequence encodes CASSSPGLAGYNEQFF. Full variable domain (outside the CDR3, taken from reference TRBV11-2 and TRBJ2-1): EAGVAQSPRYKIIEKRQSVAFWCNPISGHATLYWYQQILGQGPKLLIQFQNNGVVDDSQLPKDRFSAERLKGVDSTLKIQPAKLEDSAVYLCASSSPGLAGYNEQFFGPGTRLTVL.